The present entry profiles one T cell receptor beta chain with its context. The antigen is not known. This entry belongs to a study of T cells expressing NK-cell markers. Overall study: The authors derived TCR beta repertoires from sorted CD3+CD56+NKG2C+, CD3+CD56+NKG2C- and CD3+CD56-NKG2C+ T cells.

TCRdb reworked the 5' RACE reads into one entry per CDR3 protein, no DNA. This sample's table reports 440,000 or so distinct CDR3 sequences. The germline gives CDR1 MNHEY, CDR2 SMNVEV (reference sequence). CDR3 size: 15 residues. Study results and limitations: The study left the HCMV specificity of expanded NKG2C+ T cell clones unresolved. A handful of donors likewise had their CD3+CD56-NKG2C+ fraction led by these clonotypes.

The rearrangement joins TRBV27 to TRBJ2-7; TCRdb's D call of TRBD1 is untestable without DNA. What was sequenced was blood T cells: a sorted CD56 or NKG2C T cell subset, CD4+ or CD8+ T cells, or bulk PBMC T cells (not recorded which). This TCR came from a woman between 18 and 75 years old in good health. CDR3 amino acids: CASSIGQGANYEQYF.